This T cell receptor beta chain was found in a study of blood T cell repertoires in COVID-19. In its sample, this clone was seen once. CDR1 is SGHAT, CDR2 FQDESV, per germline (reference sequence). The V gene end was trimmed by 2 bases and the J gene end by 6 bases; junction bases not matched to a gene: 5. This CDR3 is built from 15 residues. The protocol was immunoSEQ multiplex PCR, while the TCRdb copy is restricted to in-frame clones and leaves out a portion. The repertoire holds under 350,000 clones, with roughly 90% as singletons. Sequencing was performed on peripheral blood. The TCR was taken from a man in his fifties or sixties with acute or convalescent COVID-19. The chain joins TRBV11-1 to TRBJ2-1, with 9 nucleotides matching TRBD2. The CDR3: CASSLFGTSSNEQFF. Written as DNA, the CDR3 is TGTGCCAGCAGCTTATTTGGGACTAGCTCCAATGAGCAGTTCTTC. Complete variable domain (other parts from reference TRBV11-1 and TRBJ2-1): EAEVAQSPRYKITEKSQAVAFWCDPISGHATLYWYRQILGQGPELLVQFQDESVVDDSQLPKDRFSAERLKGVDSTLKIQPAELGDSAMYLCASSLFGTSSNEQFFGPGTRLTVL.